The 22 T cell receptor beta chains reported below all come from one sample, sequenced in a study of shared T cell receptors in the human thymus. Using immunoSEQ multiplex PCR, the repertoire was profiled, and TCRdb retains in-frame clones only, with some absent. The sample yields 550,000 to 800,000 clones, 70% to 90% seen once. These data were also reused for a study on human thymus T cells.

Sequencing input: thymocytes. These receptors were obtained from a girl in the first two years of life with a congenital heart defect.

In this sample, this clone turned up once. V is TRBV5-1 and J is TRBJ2-7; D possibly corresponds to TRBD1 (5 bases). CDR3 length equals 15 residues. The germline CDR1 and CDR2 sequences are SGHRS and YFSETQ. Trimming removed 3 bases at V and 4 bases at J, with 17 bases between. The CDR3 region has the DNA TGCGCCAGCAGCTGGGGCCTCATCGGTCTTTACGAGCAGTACTTC. It encodes CASSWGLIGLYEQYF.

The rearrangement links TRBV6-5 to TRBJ1-1; 10 nucleotides line up with TRBD1. V lost 4 bases and J lost 1; bases outside the gene matches: 0. Germline loops: CDR1 MNHEY, CDR2 SVGAGI. The CDR3 loop spans 14 amino acids. The CDR3: CASSWTGGNTEAFF. DNA for the CDR3: TGTGCCAGCAGTTGGACAGGGGGGAACACTGAAGCTTTCTTT.

The sample holds one count of this clone. This chain connects TRBV4-2 to TRBJ2-1, with TRBD2 matching 14 bases. The CDR3 contains 20 residues. Germline CDR1 LGHNA, CDR2 YNFKEQ. J was trimmed by 4 bases and V by 4 bases; bases with no gene match: 15. In DNA form, the CDR3 reads TGTGCCAGCAGCCCAATGCCGGGACTAGCGGGGGATGGTGGGTACAATGAGCAGTTCTTC. Amino acid sequence: CASSPMPGLAGDGGYNEQFF.

This sequence joins TRBV2 and TRBJ1-1, with D unresolved. With 3 bases removed from V and 1 base from J, the gap between germline ends came to 9 bases. Germline-derived CDR1 and CDR2 are SNHLY and FYNNEI. This CDR3 comprises 14 residues. In nucleotides, the CDR3 is TGTGCCAGCAGTGAGCGGGGTGGGAACACTGAAGCTTTCTTT. Its protein product is CASSERGGNTEAFF.

This chain uses TRBV25-1 with TRBJ1-6; D call uncertain. V was pared by 5 bases and J by 8 bases, with 10 bases between. This CDR3 contains 13 residues. Germline loops: CDR1 MGHDK, CDR2 SYGVNS. The CDR3 DNA reads as TGTGCCAGCAGTCCAGCGGCCGATTCACCCCTCCACTTT. Its protein product is CASSPAADSPLHF.

V gene TRBV5-1 combines with J gene TRBJ2-6; D call uncertain. The CDR3 covers 22 residues. V was pared by 2 bases and J by 1 base, with 28 bases between. Germline lookup yields CDR1 SGHRS and CDR2 YFSETQ. CDR3 amino acids: CASSLLRPIKTETPSGANVLTF. CDR3 nucleotide sequence: TGCGCCAGCAGCTTACTCCGACCTATAAAGACTGAAACCCCATCTGGGGCCAACGTCCTGACTTTC.

The genes are TRBV27 and TRBJ1-3, with 12 bases aligning to TRBD1. The CDR3 covers 17 residues. Germline CDR1 reads MNHEY; CDR2 reads SMNVEV (reference sequence). Trimming cost V 5 bases and J 4 bases; bases outside gene matches: 9. The CDR3: CASSKTGTGGAGNTIYF. As DNA, the CDR3 is TGTGCCAGCAGTAAAACAGGGACAGGGGGCGCCGGAAACACCATATATTTT.

This chain joins TRBV14 and TRBJ2-7, with unresolved D. CDR1 and CDR2 (germline): SGHDN, FVKESK. Between the trimmed V and J ends, which lost 0 bases and 5 bases, there was a span of 8 bases. The CDR3 contains 13 residues. The CDR3 spells CASSQDSVNEQYF. The CDR3 bases are TGTGCCAGCAGCCAAGATTCGGTGAACGAGCAGTACTTC.

This clone was observed a handful of times. V gene TRBV6-1 combines with J gene TRBJ1-5; unclear D gene. Trimming removed 0 bases at V and 5 bases at J, with 14 bases between. From germline, CDR1 is MNHNS and CDR2 SASEGT. The CDR3 totals 16 residues. CDR3 nucleotides: TGTGCCAGCAGTGAAGCGTTAAGGTACAGAGATCAGCCCCAGCATTTT. Translation gives CASSEALRYRDQPQHF.

The CDR3 sequence is CASSLDLARYNEQFF. The DNA for the CDR3 is TGTGCCAGCAGCTTGGATCTAGCCAGGTACAATGAGCAGTTCTTC. The V gene is TRBV5-8, the J gene TRBJ2-1; a possible D gene is TRBD2 (5 bases). Germline CDR1 is SGHTS and CDR2 is YDEGEE. The CDR3 extends over 15 amino acids. Trimming cost V 0 bases and J 4 bases, with 11 bases left between them.

The chain recombines TRBV14 with TRBJ2-7; D perhaps matches TRBD1 (5 bases). The CDR3 is 15 amino acids. Germline-derived CDR1 and CDR2 are SGHDN and FVKESK. V was trimmed by 2 bases and J by 0 bases, leaving 11 bases between them. This chain's CDR3 is CASSQRQHLSYEQYF. In nucleotides, the CDR3 is TGTGCCAGCAGCCAAAGACAGCATCTCTCCTACGAGCAGTACTTC.

This chain joins TRBV28 and TRBJ2-2; a weak D match, TRBD2 (6 bases). Germline loops: CDR1 MDHEN, CDR2 SYDVKM. The germline V and J ends were trimmed by 3 bases and 5 bases, with 13 bases remaining between them. This CDR3 is built from 15 residues. The DNA of the CDR3 is TGTGCCAGCAGTTTGAGACTAGGGAATACCGGGGAGCTGTTTTTT. This translates into CASSLRLGNTGELFF.

The count of this clone is one. This chain connects TRBV7-2 to TRBJ2-3; 13 bases agree with TRBD2. Unmatched junction bases numbered 7, after V lost 1 base and J lost 3 bases. Per germline, CDR1 SGHTA and CDR2 FQGNSA. This CDR3 spans 18 amino acids. CDR3 in amino acids: CASSLGVGLAGETDTQYF. The CDR3 bases are TGTGCCAGCAGCTTAGGGGTCGGACTAGCGGGGGAAACAGATACGCAGTATTTT. Full variable domain (remainder filled in from reference TRBV7-2 and TRBJ2-3): GAGVSQSPSNKVTEKGKDVELRCDPISGHTALYWYRQSLGQGLEFLIYFQGNSAPDKSGLPSDRFSAERTGGSVSTLTIQRTQQEDSAVYLCASSLGVGLAGETDTQYFGPGTRLTVL.

This clone was seen a handful of times. CDR3 sequence: CASSGGSGGNYNEQFF. CDR3 nucleotide sequence: TGTGCCAGCAGCGGGGGCAGCGGGGGGAACTACAATGAGCAGTTCTTC. The chain recombines TRBV5-4 with TRBJ2-1; 9 bases match TRBD2. Germline V CDR1 and CDR2: SGHNT, YYREEE (reference sequence). J lost 3 bases, V lost 4 bases, and 8 bases had no gene match. The CDR3 has 16 amino acids.

This clone was counted once. Distinct nucleotide sequences in the sample also encode this CDR3. The chain links TRBV27 to TRBJ1-2, with 7 nucleotides matching TRBD1. The ends lost 3 bases at V and 6 bases at J; junction bases unmatched: 4. The CDR3 has 13 residues. Germline CDR1 MNHEY, CDR2 SMNVEV (reference sequence). The CDR3 DNA sequence: TGTGCCAGCAGTTTTCGACAGGGCGATGGCTACACCTTC. Protein sequence: CASSFRQGDGYTF.

The chain is built from TRBV7-2 and TRBJ2-7; no definite D call. CDR3 length: 15 amino acids. Between the trimmed V and J ends, which lost 5 bases and 0 bases, there was a span of 14 bases. The germline gives CDR1 SGHTA, CDR2 FQGNSA. CDR3 sequence (DNA): TGTGCCAGCAGCCATGAGGTGGTAAGCTCCTACGAGCAGTACTTC. This translates into CASSHEVVSSYEQYF.

The chain has TRBV27 and TRBJ1-5; possible D gene TRBD1, 6 bases. Trimming left V 5 bases short and J 6 bases short, with 23 bases between. Germline-derived CDR1 and CDR2 are MNHEY and SMNVEV (reference sequence). The CDR3 has 17 residues. CDR3 nucleotides: TGTGCCAGCAGTCTGAAGCCGGGACAAGGCCTGGTTCAGCCCCAGCATTTT. It translates to CASSLKPGQGLVQPQHF.

The J gene is TRBJ2-1, the V gene TRBV5-4; D is unclear. V was pared by 0 bases and J by 1 base, with 11 bases between. The CDR3 is 16 amino acids. Germline V gives CDR1 SGHNT, CDR2 YYREEE (reference sequence). CDR3 region: CASSLDSGGSYNEQFF. The DNA for the CDR3 is TGTGCCAGCAGCTTGGATAGTGGTGGTTCCTACAATGAGCAGTTCTTC.

This clone was recorded a few times. The DNA for the CDR3 is TGTGCCAGCAGTCTTCGTCCCGCCCCACAGGGGGAAGGGAATCAGCCCCAGCATTTT. It specifies CASSLRPAPQGEGNQPQHF. This chain connects TRBV28 to TRBJ1-5; TRBD1 agrees at 8 bases. The CDR3 totals 19 residues. V lost 5 bases to trimming and J lost 4 bases; unmatched junction nucleotides: 19. CDR1 is MDHEN, CDR2 SYDVKM, per germline. The entire variable domain, with the rest obtained from reference TRBV28 and TRBJ1-5, is as follows: DVKVTQSSRYLVKRTGEKVFLECVQDMDHENMFWYRQDPGLGLRLIYFSYDVKMKEKGDIPEGYSVSREKKERFSLILESASTNQTSMYLCASSLRPAPQGEGNQPQHFGDGTRLSIL.

The chain uses TRBV5-3 and TRBJ1-2, with a possible D match to TRBD1 (5 bases). TRBV5-3 belongs to the ORF category, with a function that is uncertain. This CDR3 region has 16 residues. V lost 3 bases to trimming and J lost 0 bases, with 15 bases between them. CDR3 sequence (DNA): TGTGCCAGAAGCTCCAAGGAACAGGTAGCTAACTATGGCTACACCTTC. It yields the protein CARSSKEQVANYGYTF.

The CDR3 region is CASSFHRGHPNSNQPQHF. For the CDR3, the DNA is TGTGCCAGCAGCTTTCACAGGGGACACCCTAATAGCAATCAGCCCCAGCATTTT. This chain uses TRBV5-6 with TRBJ1-5, with 7 bases lining up with TRBD1. Germline V CDR1 and CDR2: SGHDT, YYEEEE. The CDR3 totals 18 residues. V lost 2 bases, J lost 0 bases, and 11 bases stayed unmatched.

Only one count was recorded for this clone. The chain couples TRBV7-9 to TRBJ1-2; no firm D call. The CDR3 is 14 amino acids. The germline gives CDR1 SEHNR, CDR2 FQNEAQ (reference sequence). V dropped 5 bases and J dropped 6 bases, with 16 bases sitting between them. CDR3 protein: CASSVKGVHDGYTF. Here the CDR3 DNA reads TGTGCCAGCAGCGTTAAGGGAGTTCACGATGGCTACACCTTC.